This TCR beta chain was retrieved from a study of cytomegalovirus exposure and HLA in healthy donors. Study-level findings and limits: Clusters of TCRs from the first cohort tended to co-occur in the 100 to 150 validation repertoires (as a later analysis found). Some public TCRs appeared in many individuals, while most sequences were rare.

Measured with immunoSEQ multiplex PCR; TCRdb has only the in-frame clones, and not every one. The sample has 90,000 to 100,000 clones; around 88% are singletons. J was trimmed by 7 bases and V by 2 bases; bases with no gene match: 4. The length of the CDR3 is 14 residues. Germline V gives CDR1 LNHDA, CDR2 SQIVND (reference sequence). A word on this clone: The antigen remains undetermined.

The donors were members of the 120-subject validation cohort (separate from the approximately 670-subject first cohort). This chain joins TRBV19 and TRBJ1-4; the match to TRBD1 covers 7 bases. The clonotype originates from a woman under 40 in good health and CMV-seronegative. The sample was PBMCs. CDR3 nucleotide sequence: TGTGCCAGTAGTATACAGGGGGTGCGTGAAAAACTGTTTTTT. Translated, it gives CASSIQGVREKLFF.